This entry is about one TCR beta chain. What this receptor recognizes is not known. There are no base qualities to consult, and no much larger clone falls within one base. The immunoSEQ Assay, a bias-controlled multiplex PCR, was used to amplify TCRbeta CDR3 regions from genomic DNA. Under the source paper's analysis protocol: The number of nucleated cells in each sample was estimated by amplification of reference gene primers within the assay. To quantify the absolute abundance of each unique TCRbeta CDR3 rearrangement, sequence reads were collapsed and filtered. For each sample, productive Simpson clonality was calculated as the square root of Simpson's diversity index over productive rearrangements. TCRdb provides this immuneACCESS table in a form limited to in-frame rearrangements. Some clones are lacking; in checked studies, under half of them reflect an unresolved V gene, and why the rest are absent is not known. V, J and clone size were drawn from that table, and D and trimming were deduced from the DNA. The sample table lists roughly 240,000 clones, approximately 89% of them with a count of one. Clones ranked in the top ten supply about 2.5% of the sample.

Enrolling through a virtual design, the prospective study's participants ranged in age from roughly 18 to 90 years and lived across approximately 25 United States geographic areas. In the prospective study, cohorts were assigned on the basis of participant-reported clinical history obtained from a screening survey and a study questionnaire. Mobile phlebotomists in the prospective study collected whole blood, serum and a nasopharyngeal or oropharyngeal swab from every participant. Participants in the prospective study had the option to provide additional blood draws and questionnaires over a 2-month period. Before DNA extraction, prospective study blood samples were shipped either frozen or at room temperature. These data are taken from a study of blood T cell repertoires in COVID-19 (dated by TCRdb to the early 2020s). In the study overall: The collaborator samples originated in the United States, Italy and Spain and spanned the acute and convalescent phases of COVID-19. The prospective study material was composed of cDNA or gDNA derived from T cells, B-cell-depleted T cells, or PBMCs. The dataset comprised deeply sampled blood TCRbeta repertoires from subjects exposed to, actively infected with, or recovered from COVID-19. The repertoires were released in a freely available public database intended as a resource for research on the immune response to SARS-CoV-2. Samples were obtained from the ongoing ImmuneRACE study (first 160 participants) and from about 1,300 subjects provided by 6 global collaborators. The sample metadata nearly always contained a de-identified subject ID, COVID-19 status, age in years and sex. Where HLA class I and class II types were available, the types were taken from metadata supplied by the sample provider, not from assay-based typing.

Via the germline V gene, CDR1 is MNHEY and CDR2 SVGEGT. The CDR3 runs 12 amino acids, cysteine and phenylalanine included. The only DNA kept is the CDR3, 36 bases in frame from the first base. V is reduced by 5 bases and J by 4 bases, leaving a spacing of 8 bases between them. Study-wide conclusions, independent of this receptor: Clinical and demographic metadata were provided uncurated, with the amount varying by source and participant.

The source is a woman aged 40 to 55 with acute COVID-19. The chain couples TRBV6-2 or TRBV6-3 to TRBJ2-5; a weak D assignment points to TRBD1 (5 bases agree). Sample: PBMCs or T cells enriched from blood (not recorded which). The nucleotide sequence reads TGTGCCAGCAGTCAGGGCCCAGAGACCCAGTACTTC. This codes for CASSQGPETQYF.